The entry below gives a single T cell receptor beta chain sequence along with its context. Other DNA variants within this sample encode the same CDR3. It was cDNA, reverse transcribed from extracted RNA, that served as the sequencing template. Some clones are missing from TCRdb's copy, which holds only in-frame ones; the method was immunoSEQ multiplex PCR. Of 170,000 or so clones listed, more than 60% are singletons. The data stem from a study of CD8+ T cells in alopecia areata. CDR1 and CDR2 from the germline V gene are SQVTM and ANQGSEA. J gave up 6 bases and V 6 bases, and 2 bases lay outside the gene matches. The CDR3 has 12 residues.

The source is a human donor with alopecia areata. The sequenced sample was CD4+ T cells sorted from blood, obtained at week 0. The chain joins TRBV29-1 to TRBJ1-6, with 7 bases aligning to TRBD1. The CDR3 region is CSVRQGNSPLHF. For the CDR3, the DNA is TGCAGCGTCCGACAGGGTAATTCACCCCTCCACTTT. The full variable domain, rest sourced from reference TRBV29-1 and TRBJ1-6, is SAVISQKPSRDICQRGTSLTIQCQVDSQVTMMFWYRQQPGQSLTLIATANQGSEATYESGFVIDKFPISRPNLTFSTLTVSNMSPEDSSIYLCSVRQGNSPLHFGNGTRLTVT.